The 18 T cell receptor beta chains listed next were all sequenced from one sample in a study of T cell responses to AZD1222 COVID-19 vaccine. Produced via immunoSEQ multiplex PCR; TCRdb's table is partial and in-frame only. The data contain 150,000 to 190,000 clones, approximately 91% of them singletons. The sequencing used peripheral blood, collected 28 days after the second AZD1222 dose. Every receptor here comes from an adult who received the AZD1222 COVID-19 vaccine.

The chain employs TRBV18 and TRBJ1-1; possibly TRBD1 for D (5 bases). Germline CDR1 reads KGHSH; CDR2 reads LQKENI. V lost 6 bases to trimming and J lost 1 base, with 9 bases between them. The CDR3 runs 13 residues. The CDR3 is CASSGTANTEAFF. DNA for the CDR3: TGTGCCAGCTCGGGGACGGCGAACACTGAAGCTTTCTTT.

This clone came up once. The chain employs TRBV14 and TRBJ1-2; no clear D gene. V was cut by 0 bases and J by 4 bases, with 6 bases left in between. In germline, CDR1 is SGHDN, CDR2 FVKESK. The CDR3 spans 13 residues. The chain's CDR3 is CASSQESTYGYTF. CDR3 coding DNA: TGTGCCAGCAGCCAAGAATCGACCTATGGCTACACCTTC.

The sample holds a few counts of this clone. In DNA form, the CDR3 reads TGCGCCAGCAGCTTGGAATGGGGCCTGGATGGCTACACCTTC. This encodes CASSLEWGLDGYTF. J is TRBJ1-2 and V is TRBV5-1; D is possibly TRBD1 (5 bases). The germline V and J ends were trimmed by 0 bases and 6 bases, with 12 bases remaining between them. CDR3 length: 14 amino acids. Germline CDR1 is SGHRS and CDR2 is YFSETQ.

In this sample, this clone turned up a few times. The chain recombines TRBV5-1 with TRBJ1-1; 9 positions agree with TRBD1. Germline loops: CDR1 SGHRS, CDR2 YFSETQ. This CDR3 spans 14 amino acids. V shed 7 bases, J shed 1 base, and the junction held 5 bases outside the gene matches. The chain's CDR3 is CASCTGGWNTEAFF. The CDR3 nucleotides read TGCGCCAGCTGCACAGGGGGCTGGAACACTGAAGCTTTCTTT.

This clone was detected a few times. The V call is TRBV11-2, the J call TRBJ2-7; 7 nucleotides match TRBD2. This CDR3 has 15 amino acids. Germline assignment: CDR1 SGHAT and CDR2 FQNNGV. V shed 3 bases and J 4 bases; nucleotides not matched to a gene: 9. CDR3 coding DNA: TGTGCCAGCAGCTTCACGACTAGCCAGGGTTACGAGCAGTACTTC. As protein: CASSFTTSQGYEQYF.

This chain connects TRBV5-6 to TRBJ2-7, with 8 bases matching TRBD1. The CDR3 runs 14 residues. The V gene's germline CDR1 is SGHDT and CDR2 YYEEEE. Germline trimming cut 5 bases from V and 0 bases from J; bases unmatched to any gene: 4. The CDR3 spells CASSYGTGSYEQYF. The CDR3 nucleotides read TGTGCCAGCAGTTACGGGACAGGCTCCTACGAGCAGTACTTC.

V and J are TRBV7-9 and TRBJ1-4; TRBD1 matches at 10 bases. Losses at the gene ends were 3 bases for V and 6 bases for J; bases not matched to a gene: 4. The germline CDR1 and CDR2 sequences are SEHNR and FQNEAQ (reference sequence). The CDR3 has 15 residues. CDR3 bases: TGTGCCAGCAGCTTGGGACAGGGGATGGATGAAAAACTGTTTTTT. This codes for CASSLGQGMDEKLFF.

The rearrangement uses TRBV4-1 and TRBJ2-2; a possible D gene is TRBD1 (6 bases). CDR3 size: 14 residues. The V end lost 3 bases, the J end lost 5 bases, and 10 bases lay between the germline ends. Germline V gene sequence: CDR1 MGHRA, CDR2 YSYEKL. CDR3 region: CASSQPDRTGELFF. CDR3 in DNA: TGCGCCAGCAGCCAGCCCGACAGGACCGGGGAGCTGTTTTTT.

The V call is TRBV5-1, the J call TRBJ2-2; D may be TRBD1 (7 bases). The CDR3 is 15 amino acids. Germline V gene lookup returns CDR1 SGHRS and CDR2 YFSETQ. The ends were cut back, 4 bases at V and 5 bases at J, with 15 bases in the middle. The CDR3 DNA reads TGCGCCAGCAGCCTACGACAGGGAGGAACCGGGGAGCTGTTTTTT. This encodes CASSLRQGGTGELFF.

This chain connects TRBV6-5 to TRBJ2-2; no reliable D call. From germline, CDR1 is MNHEY and CDR2 SVGAGI. CDR3 size: 14 residues. Deletions cut 3 bases from V and 6 bases from J, with 11 bases between. The CDR3 coding sequence is TGTGCCAGCAGTTATAAGGGCTATGCCGGGGAGCTGTTTTTT. As protein: CASSYKGYAGELFF.

DNA for the CDR3: TGTGCCAGCAGTTCCCATCAAAGCTCCTACAATGAGCAGTTCTTC. Translating gives CASSSHQSSYNEQFF. The genes are TRBV6-2 or TRBV6-3 and TRBJ2-1; D gene ambiguous. Germline V gene lookup returns CDR1 MNHEY and CDR2 SVGEGT. CDR3 length: 15 residues. Trimming removed 4 bases at V and 0 bases at J, with 10 bases between.

CDR3 sequence: CATSLPRRGNEKLFF. Here the CDR3 DNA reads TGTGCCACCAGCCTACCCCGGAGGGGGAATGAAAAACTGTTTTTT. The chain is built from TRBV24-1 and TRBJ1-4; a weak D match, TRBD1 (6 bases). Germline CDR1 and CDR2: KGHDR and SFDVKD. The CDR3 loop spans 15 amino acids. The germline V and J ends were trimmed by 7 bases and 5 bases, with 16 bases remaining between them.

The chain recombines TRBV18 with TRBJ2-5; tentative D call: TRBD1 (6 bases). V was pared by 6 bases and J by 5 bases, with 13 bases between. Germline CDR1 KGHSH, CDR2 LQKENI. There are 13 residues in the CDR3. CDR3: CASSPGHGETQYF. For the CDR3, the DNA is TGTGCCAGCTCGCCGGGACACGGGGAGACCCAGTACTTC. Full variable domain (rest looked up from reference TRBV18 and TRBJ2-5): NAGVMQNPRHLVRRRGQEARLRCSPMKGHSHVYWYRQLPEEGLKFMVYLQKENIIDESGMPKERFSAEFPKEGPSILRIQQVVRGDSAAYFCASSPGHGETQYFGPGTRLLVL.

The chain combines TRBV28 with TRBJ1-1, with TRBD1 matching over 10 bases. Germline V gene data show CDR1 as MDHEN and CDR2 as SYDVKM. Unmatched junction bases numbered 7, after V lost 5 bases and J lost 4 bases. CDR3 length: 15 amino acids. For the CDR3, the DNA is TGTGCCAGCAGTGGACAGGGGGGTATGGGCACTGAAGCTTTCTTT. Amino acids: CASSGQGGMGTEAFF. The whole variable domain, remainder taken from reference TRBV28 and TRBJ1-1, is DVKVTQSSRYLVKRTGEKVFLECVQDMDHENMFWYRQDPGLGLRLIYFSYDVKMKEKGDIPEGYSVSREKKERFSLILESASTNQTSMYLCASSGQGGMGTEAFFGQGTRLTVV.

This chain connects TRBV7-8 to TRBJ1-2; D ambiguous. Germline CDR1 reads SGHVS; CDR2 reads FQNEAQ. The V and J ends lost 2 bases and 2 bases respectively, with 6 bases between them. This CDR3 contains 13 residues. The CDR3 nucleotides are TGTGCCAGCAGCTTAATACAGAACTATGGCTACACCTTC. This sequence encodes CASSLIQNYGYTF.

This clone was detected only once. The chain is built from TRBV2 and TRBJ1-5, with D unresolved. With 6 bases removed from V and 0 bases from J, the gap between germline ends came to 9 bases. The CDR3 runs to 14 residues. Per the germline V gene, CDR1 is SNHLY and CDR2 is FYNNEI. The DNA of the CDR3 is TGTGCCAGCAGACAGAGCATTAGCAATCAGCCCCAGCATTTT. This sequence encodes CASRQSISNQPQHF.

J is TRBJ2-3 and V is TRBV6-1; 8 bases are a match to TRBD2. Per the germline V gene, CDR1 is MNHNS and CDR2 is SASEGT. This CDR3 region has 17 residues. The V segment lost 2 bases and the J segment 0 bases; nucleotides outside the gene matches: 7. The CDR3 coding sequence is TGTGCCAGCAGTGAAATGGGGAGCGGGGGTAGCACAGATACGCAGTATTTT. It is translated as CASSEMGSGGSTDTQYF.

This clone was seen a single time. The chain uses TRBV30 and TRBJ2-5; 10 nucleotides match TRBD2. Germline V CDR1 and CDR2: GTSNPN, SVGIG (reference sequence). The CDR3 sequence is 16 residues long. With 4 bases clipped from V and 3 bases from J, the junction kept 11 bases outside the gene matches. The CDR3 nucleotides are TGTGCCTGGAAGCCCCTCCTAGCGGGGGTGAAAGAGACCCAGTACTTC. This gives the protein CAWKPLLAGVKETQYF.